What follows describes a single T cell receptor beta chain. Its antigen is not known. Attached unique molecular identifiers marked individual cDNA molecules. One entry per CDR3 protein results from TCRdb running MiXCR on the 5' RACE reads. The sample contains roughly 65,000 distinct CDR3 sequences, approximately 11% of which appear only once. This specimen belongs to a study of early T cells in non-severe SARS-CoV-2 infection. General observations from the study: Private and CD4 specificities were missed by VDJdb matching, which favored anti-spike CD8 responses.

The CDR3 covers 14 residues. The V gene lost 5 bases and the J gene lost 7 bases, with 17 bases spanning the gap. CDR1 and CDR2 (germline): SGHTA, FQGNSA. The chain links TRBV7-2 to TRBJ2-5; weak D call: TRBD1 (5 bases). Sample: whole blood. The receptor was derived from an adult who was a healthcare worker with PCR-confirmed SARS-CoV-2 infection or an uninfected control (not recorded which). CDR3 protein: CASSKDTPRGTQYF. The CDR3 DNA is TGTGCCAGCAGCAAGGACACCCCCAGAGGGACCCAGTACTTC.